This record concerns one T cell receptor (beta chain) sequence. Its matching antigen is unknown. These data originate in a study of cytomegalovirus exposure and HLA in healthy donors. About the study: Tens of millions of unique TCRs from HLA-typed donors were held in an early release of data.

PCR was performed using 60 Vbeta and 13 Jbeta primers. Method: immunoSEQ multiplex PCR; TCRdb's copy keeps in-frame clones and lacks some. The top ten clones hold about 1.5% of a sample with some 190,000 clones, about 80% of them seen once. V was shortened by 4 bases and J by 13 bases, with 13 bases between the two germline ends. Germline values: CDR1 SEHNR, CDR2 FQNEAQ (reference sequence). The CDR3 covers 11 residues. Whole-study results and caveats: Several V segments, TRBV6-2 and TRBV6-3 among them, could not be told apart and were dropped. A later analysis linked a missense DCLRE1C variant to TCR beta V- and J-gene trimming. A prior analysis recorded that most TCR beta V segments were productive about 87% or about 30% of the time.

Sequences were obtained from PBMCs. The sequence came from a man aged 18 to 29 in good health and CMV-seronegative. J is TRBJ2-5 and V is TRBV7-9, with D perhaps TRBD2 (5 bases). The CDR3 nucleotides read TGTGCCAGCAGCTCAAGCGGCTTACTGTACTTC. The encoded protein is CASSSSGLLYF. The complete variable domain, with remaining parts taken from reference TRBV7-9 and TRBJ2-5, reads DTGVSQNPRHKITKRGQNVTFRCDPISEHNRLYWYRQTLGQGPEFLTYFQNEAQLEKSRLLSDRFSAERPKGSFSTLEIQRTEQGDSAMYLCASSSSGLLYFGPGTRLLVL.